In its sample, the clone carrying this TCR beta chain was seen a few times. The data stem from a study of blood T cell repertoires in COVID-19. About the research overall: The United States, Italy and Spain provided the acute and convalescent COVID-19 samples. T cells, B-cell-depleted T cells, or PBMCs provided the cDNA or gDNA that served as material.

Original data processing: Counts of nucleated cells, estimated from reference gene primer amplification, were obtained. Clones were sequenced by immunoSEQ multiplex PCR, and TCRdb holds only the in-frame ones, with some missing. V and J calls and clone size are as listed in that table; D and trimming were resolved from the DNA. Here the sample spans 240,000 or so clones, roughly four fifths being singletons. V lost 5 bases, J lost 1 base, and 15 bases lay in between. Germline values: CDR1 LNHDA, CDR2 SQIVND (reference sequence). The CDR3 length is 16 residues. The chain uses TRBV19 and TRBJ1-5; a possible D gene is TRBD1 (5 bases). Sequenced material: peripheral blood. The TCR originated in a woman aged 60 to 75 with active or convalescent COVID-19. CDR3 protein: CASSGSGIGSNQPQHF. Here the CDR3 DNA reads TGTGCCAGTAGTGGGTCAGGGATAGGGAGCAATCAGCCCCAGCATTTT.